Presented here are 29 T cell receptor beta chains from one specimen sequenced in a study of blood T cell repertoires in COVID-19. TCRdb's table, derived via immunoSEQ multiplex PCR, lists solely in-frame clones and lacks some. The table has over 200,000 clones, approximately 80% seen once. The specimen was PBMCs or T cells enriched from blood (not recorded which). All receptors come from a man between 60 and 75 years old who had recovered from COVID-19.

This clone came up a few times. The chain is built from TRBV19 and TRBJ2-2, with D possibly being TRBD2 (6 bases). Trimming pared 6 bases from V and 7 bases from J, leaving 18 bases between. This CDR3 region has 15 residues. Germline CDR1 LNHDA, CDR2 SQIVND (reference sequence). DNA for the CDR3: TGTGCCAGTAGCCTAACCCCCCGGGAGAACGGGGAGCTGTTTTTT. Protein product: CASSLTPRENGELFF.

The chain is built from TRBV11-2 and TRBJ1-4; possible D gene TRBD1, 6 bases. With 5 bases removed from V and 8 bases from J, the gap between germline ends came to 15 bases. CDR3 size: 14 residues. Germline V gene data show CDR1 as SGHAT and CDR2 as FQNNGV. CDR3 nucleotides: TGTGCCAGCAGCCCAGCAGGGGTTTTAGAAAAACTGTTTTTT. This codes for CASSPAGVLEKLFF.

The chain carries TRBV21-1 and TRBJ1-6; the D call TRBD1 from the table was never checked on the DNA. TRBV21-1 corresponds to a pseudogene. CDR3 length: 13 residues. CDR3 nucleotides: TGTGCCAGCAGCAAAGGATTGAAACAGATACTCCACTTT. It specifies CASSKGLKQILHF.

The chain couples TRBV19 to TRBJ2-2, with a possible D match to TRBD1 (5 bases). Trimming removed 7 bases at V and 1 base at J, with 13 bases between. Germline CDR1 is LNHDA and CDR2 is SQIVND (reference sequence). This CDR3 is 15 amino acids long. The CDR3 coding sequence is TGTGCCAGTACCCCCGCAGGGCGGAACACCGGGGAGCTGTTTTTT. Protein: CASTPAGRNTGELFF.

The V call is TRBV11-3, the J call TRBJ1-1, with a tentative D call TRBD1 (5 bases). Germline loops: CDR1 SGHNT, CDR2 YENEEA. This CDR3 has 14 residues. The germline V and J ends were trimmed by 7 bases and 1 base, with 13 bases remaining between them. CDR3 coding DNA: TGTGCCAGCACTCCCGGCGGGGGGAACACTGAAGCTTTCTTT. Translating it yields CASTPGGGNTEAFF.

Turning to this clone: The junction departs from the called germline gene at one end, perhaps through a read error. The CDR3 nucleotides are TGCGCCAGCAGTCCGACGGGTCAAGGGACCCAGTACTTC. Its translation: CASSPTGQGTQYF. The rearrangement uses TRBV5-1 and TRBJ2-5; the D is unclear. The CDR3 sequence is 13 residues long. The V gene's germline CDR1 is SGHRS and CDR2 YFSETQ.

The chain uses TRBV6-5 and TRBJ2-7, with TRBD2 identical over 12 bases. Germline lookup yields CDR1 MNHEY and CDR2 SVGAGI. Losses at the gene ends were 7 bases for V and 6 bases for J; bases not matched to a gene: 10. The CDR3 is made up of 15 amino acids. CDR3 protein: CASTPSRTSGVEQYF. CDR3 DNA sequence: TGTGCCAGCACCCCTAGCAGGACTAGCGGGGTCGAGCAGTACTTC.

The V and J genes are TRBV2 and TRBJ1-5, with D maybe TRBD1 (5 bases). Trimming cost V 6 bases and J 6 bases, with 9 bases left between them. The CDR3 contains 12 residues. Per the germline V gene, CDR1 is SNHLY and CDR2 is FYNNEI. DNA of the CDR3: TGTGCCAGCAGGGCCCAGGGTCAGCCCCAGCATTTT. It is translated as CASRAQGQPQHF.

This chain connects TRBV5-6 to TRBJ2-1, with 7 positions matching TRBD2. This CDR3 contains 17 residues. Germline V gene lookup returns CDR1 SGHDT and CDR2 YYEEEE. The trim removed 1 base at V and 4 bases at J, leaving 11 bases unmatched. CDR3 sequence reads: CASSLQLGRGDYNEQFF. As DNA, the CDR3 is TGTGCCAGCAGCTTGCAGCTGGGACGGGGGGATTACAATGAGCAGTTCTTC.

This clone was counted once. The CDR3 reads CASSLVGTVSYEQYF. In nucleotides, the CDR3 is TGTGCCAGCAGCTTAGTGGGGACAGTTTCCTACGAGCAGTACTTC. The V call is TRBV7-2, the J call TRBJ2-7; 7 bases align to TRBD1. The CDR3 spans 15 residues. The ends lost 1 base at V and 1 base at J; junction bases unmatched: 4. The germline V gene encodes CDR1 SGHTA and CDR2 FQGNSA.

The J gene is TRBJ1-3, the V gene TRBV6-1, with D possibly matching TRBD1 (6 bases). Germline V lookup: CDR1 MNHNS, CDR2 SASEGT. This CDR3 has 16 amino acids. V dropped 2 bases and J dropped 2 bases, with 13 bases sitting between them. CDR3 in amino acids: CASSERPGVPGNTIYF. CDR3 nucleotides: TGTGCCAGCAGTGAACGGCCAGGGGTTCCTGGAAACACCATATATTTT.

The V call is TRBV10-1, the J call TRBJ2-1; perhaps TRBD2 as D (6 bases). CDR1 and CDR2 (germline): WNHNN, SYGVQD (reference sequence). Between the trimmed V and J ends, which lost 6 bases and 10 bases, there was a span of 10 bases. This CDR3 spans 11 amino acids. The DNA of the CDR3 is TGCGCCAGCAGCGGGGGTGGGGAGCAGTTCTTC. Translated, it gives CASSGGGEQFF.

The V and J genes are TRBV27 and TRBJ2-5; tentatively, D is TRBD1 (5 bases). V lost 3 bases, J lost 0 bases, and 11 bases lay in between. The CDR3 is made up of 15 amino acids. Germline CDR1 is MNHEY and CDR2 is SMNVEV (reference sequence). This CDR3 is CASSFPRQYQETQYF. In DNA, the CDR3 is TGTGCCAGCAGTTTCCCCAGACAGTACCAAGAGACCCAGTACTTC.

This clone was counted between two and nine times. This sequence joins TRBV2 and TRBJ2-7, with D uncertain. The V gene lost 11 bases and the J gene lost 3 bases, with 11 bases spanning the gap. Germline CDR1 reads SNHLY; CDR2 reads FYNNEI. CDR3 length: 11 amino acids. Written as DNA, the CDR3 is TGTGCCTCCCTCCGCAGCTACGAGCAGTACTTC. Translation: CASLRSYEQYF.

The V and J genes are TRBV7-2 and TRBJ1-4; 7 bases fit TRBD1. V dropped 4 bases and J dropped 5; count of bases not matched to a gene: 4. The germline gives CDR1 SGHTA, CDR2 FQGNSA. The CDR3 covers 14 residues. The DNA for the CDR3 is TGTGCCAGCAGCTCGGGACAGCGAAATGAAAAACTGTTTTTT. Amino acids: CASSSGQRNEKLFF.

The CDR3 loop reads CASREFSSTDTQYF. The CDR3 nucleotides are TGTGCCAGCAGGGAGTTCTCTAGCACAGATACGCAGTATTTT. V usage is TRBV27 and J usage is TRBJ2-3; no clear D gene. CDR3 length equals 14 residues. In germline, CDR1 is MNHEY, CDR2 SMNVEV (reference sequence). V gave up 6 bases and J gave up 0 bases, with 10 bases separating them.

Only one count was recorded for this clone. The chain carries TRBV4-2 and TRBJ1-4; no clear D gene. The CDR3 extends over 14 amino acids. The V gene's germline CDR1 is LGHNA and CDR2 YNFKEQ. The germline V and J ends were trimmed by 0 bases and 7 bases, with 9 bases remaining between them. The CDR3 DNA follows: TGTGCCAGCAGCCAAGATCTGAGGAGTGAAAAACTGTTTTTT. This gives the protein CASSQDLRSEKLFF.

J is TRBJ1-2 and V is TRBV19, with 7 bases lining up with TRBD1. V was clipped by 5 bases and J by 2 bases; unmatched bases: 8. The CDR3 runs to 15 residues. Germline V CDR1 and CDR2: LNHDA, SQIVND (reference sequence). Here the CDR3 reads CASSPYPGQNYGYTF. The CDR3 DNA reads TGTGCCAGTAGTCCCTACCCGGGACAGAACTATGGCTACACCTTC.

The V gene is TRBV4-3, the J gene TRBJ2-1; 7 nucleotides match TRBD1. J was trimmed by 0 bases and V by 0 bases; bases with no gene match: 2. The V gene's germline CDR1 is LGHNA and CDR2 YSLEER. This CDR3 has 16 amino acids. CDR3 in DNA: TGCGCCAGCAGCCAAGAGTACAGGGGCTCCTACAATGAGCAGTTCTTC. This encodes CASSQEYRGSYNEQFF.

This clone was observed once. V and J are TRBV7-2 and TRBJ1-2, with D possibly being TRBD1 (6 bases). From germline, CDR1 is SGHTA and CDR2 FQGNSA. V lost 7 bases to trimming and J lost 3 bases, with 12 bases between them. The CDR3 spans 13 residues. The CDR3 nucleotides read TGTGCCAGCACCACCACAGGGCACTATGGCTACACCTTC. It is translated as CASTTTGHYGYTF.

V gene TRBV27 combines with J gene TRBJ2-7; TRBD2 matches 8 bases. The CDR3 consists of 15 residues. Trimming at V came to 3 bases and at J to 6 bases, leaving 10 bases not matched to a gene. CDR1 is MNHEY and CDR2 is SMNVEV in the germline V gene (reference sequence). CDR3 sequence (DNA): TGTGCCAGCAGTTTCTTAGCGGGATCCTTCTTCGAGCAGTACTTC. It translates to CASSFLAGSFFEQYF.

The rearrangement links TRBV5-1 to TRBJ2-5, with 10 bases lining up with TRBD2. The CDR3 consists of 17 residues. Germline CDR1 is SGHRS and CDR2 is YFSETQ. V lost 4 bases, J lost 4 bases, and 13 bases stayed unmatched. The CDR3 protein is CASSLAVQRGGGETQYF. CDR3 nucleotides: TGCGCCAGCAGCCTGGCGGTCCAGCGGGGGGGCGGAGAGACCCAGTACTTC.

This chain connects TRBV11-3 to TRBJ2-2; 9 bases are shared with TRBD1. Per the germline V gene, CDR1 is SGHNT and CDR2 is YENEEA. V lost 5 bases, J lost 5 bases, and 3 bases stayed unmatched. The CDR3 totals 14 residues. For the CDR3, the DNA is TGTGCCAGCAGCAAACAGGGGGCTACCGGGGAGCTGTTTTTT. It translates to CASSKQGATGELFF.

In its sample, this clone was seen a few times. V gene TRBV18 combines with J gene TRBJ1-1; D perhaps matches TRBD1 (5 bases). Germline values: CDR1 KGHSH, CDR2 LQKENI. The CDR3 sequence is 15 residues long. The V and J ends lost 1 base and 5 bases respectively, with 14 bases between them. CDR3 residues: CASSPRQGGETEAFF. In nucleotides, the CDR3 is TGTGCCAGCTCACCACGGCAGGGAGGTGAAACTGAAGCTTTCTTT.

The genes are TRBV20-1 and TRBJ2-7; unclear D gene. This CDR3 spans 11 amino acids. Germline-derived CDR1 and CDR2 are DFQATT and SNEGSKA (reference sequence). Trimming took off 3 bases at V and 3 bases at J, with 6 bases between the two ends. CDR3 protein: CSASPGYEQYF. The CDR3 nucleotides read TGCAGTGCTAGTCCAGGCTACGAGCAGTACTTC.

The rearrangement joins TRBV7-2 to TRBJ2-2; 8 bases agree with TRBD2. V trimming: 2 bases; J trimming: 1 base; junction bases outside the gene matches: 3. The CDR3 runs 16 residues. Germline V lookup: CDR1 SGHTA, CDR2 FQGNSA. The CDR3, as DNA: TGTGCCAGCAGCTTACGGGGGGGACAGAACACCGGGGAGCTGTTTTTT. As protein: CASSLRGGQNTGELFF.

The chain uses TRBV21-1 and TRBJ2-1; no check of the table's D call, TRBD2, against the DNA was made. TRBV21-1 is classified as a pseudogene. The CDR3 spans 19 residues. CDR3 nucleotide sequence: TGTGCCAGCAGCAAACCACTAGCGGGGGGACATAGCTCCTACAATGAGCAGTTCTTC. Residues: CASSKPLAGGHSSYNEQFF.

Here the CDR3 reads CSASFQMNTEAFF. Written as DNA, the CDR3 is TGCAGTGCTAGTTTTCAGATGAACACTGAAGCTTTCTTT. The rearrangement uses TRBV20-1 and TRBJ1-1; no clear D gene. The CDR3 contains 13 residues. CDR1 and CDR2 from the germline V gene are DFQATT and SNEGSKA (reference sequence). Trimming left V 3 bases short and J 0 bases short, with 8 bases between.

This clone was picked up one time. The CDR3 loop is CASRWAETNYGYTF. The CDR3 DNA sequence: TGTGCCAGCAGGTGGGCCGAAACTAACTATGGCTACACCTTC. V and J are TRBV2 and TRBJ1-2; D uncertain. V was cut by 6 bases and J by 0 bases, with 11 bases left in between. The CDR3 is 14 amino acids. Germline CDR1 is SNHLY and CDR2 is FYNNEI.